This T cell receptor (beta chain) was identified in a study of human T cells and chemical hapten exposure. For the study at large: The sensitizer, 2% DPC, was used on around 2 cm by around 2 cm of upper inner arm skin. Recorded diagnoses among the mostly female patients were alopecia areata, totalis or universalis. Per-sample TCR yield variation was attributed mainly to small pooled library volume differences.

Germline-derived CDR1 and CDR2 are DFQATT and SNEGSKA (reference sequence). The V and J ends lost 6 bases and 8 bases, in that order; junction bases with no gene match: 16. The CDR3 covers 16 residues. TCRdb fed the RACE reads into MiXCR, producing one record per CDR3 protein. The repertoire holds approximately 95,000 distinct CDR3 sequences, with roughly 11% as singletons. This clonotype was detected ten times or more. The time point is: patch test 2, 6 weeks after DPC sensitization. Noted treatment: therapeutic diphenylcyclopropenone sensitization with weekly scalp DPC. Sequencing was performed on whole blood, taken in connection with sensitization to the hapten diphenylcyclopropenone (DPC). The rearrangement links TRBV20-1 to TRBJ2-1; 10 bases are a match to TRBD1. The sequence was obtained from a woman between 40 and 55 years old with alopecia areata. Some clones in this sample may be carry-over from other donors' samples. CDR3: CSATLRGTGVSDEQFF. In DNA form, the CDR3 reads TGCAGTGCAACCCTTAGGGGGACAGGGGTCTCCGATGAGCAGTTCTTC.